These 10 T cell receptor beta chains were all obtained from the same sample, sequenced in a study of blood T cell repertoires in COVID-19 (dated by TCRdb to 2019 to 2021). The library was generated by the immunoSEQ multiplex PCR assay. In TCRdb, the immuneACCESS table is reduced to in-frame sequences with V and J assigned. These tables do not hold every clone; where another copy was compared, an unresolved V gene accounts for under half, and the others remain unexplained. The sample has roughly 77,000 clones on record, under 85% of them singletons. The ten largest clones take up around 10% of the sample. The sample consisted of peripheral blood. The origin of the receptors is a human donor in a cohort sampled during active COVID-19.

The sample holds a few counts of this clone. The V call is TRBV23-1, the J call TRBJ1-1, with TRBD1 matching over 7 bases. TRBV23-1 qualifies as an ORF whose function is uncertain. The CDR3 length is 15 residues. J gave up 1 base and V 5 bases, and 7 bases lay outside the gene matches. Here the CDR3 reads CASSSRGTANTEAFF. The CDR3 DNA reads TGCGCCAGCAGTTCCCGAGGGACAGCGAACACTGAAGCTTTCTTT.

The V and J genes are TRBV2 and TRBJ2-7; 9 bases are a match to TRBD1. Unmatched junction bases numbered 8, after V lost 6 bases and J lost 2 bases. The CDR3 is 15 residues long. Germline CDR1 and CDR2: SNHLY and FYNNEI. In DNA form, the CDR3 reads TGTGCCAGCAGGGGAACAGGGGGCCCTACCTACGAGCAGTACTTC. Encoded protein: CASRGTGGPTYEQYF.

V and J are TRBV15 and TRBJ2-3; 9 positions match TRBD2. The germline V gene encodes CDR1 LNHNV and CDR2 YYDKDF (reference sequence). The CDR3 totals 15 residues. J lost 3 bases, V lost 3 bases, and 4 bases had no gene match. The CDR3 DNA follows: TGTGCCACCAGCAGGGCGGGGGGGCGGACAGATACGCAGTATTTT. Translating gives CATSRAGGRTDTQYF.

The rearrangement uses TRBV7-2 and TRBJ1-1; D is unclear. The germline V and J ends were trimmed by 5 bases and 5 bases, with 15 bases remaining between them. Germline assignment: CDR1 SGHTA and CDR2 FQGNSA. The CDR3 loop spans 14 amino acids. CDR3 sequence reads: CASSRSRGMTEAFF. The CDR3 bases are TGTGCCAGCAGCAGAAGCCGAGGGATGACTGAAGCTTTCTTT.

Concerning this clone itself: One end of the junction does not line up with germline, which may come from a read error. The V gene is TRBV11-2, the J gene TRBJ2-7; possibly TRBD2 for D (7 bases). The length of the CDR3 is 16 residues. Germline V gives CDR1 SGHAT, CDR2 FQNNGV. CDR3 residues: CASTLRMGGGSYEQYF. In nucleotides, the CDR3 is TGTGCCAGCACCTTACGAATGGGAGGGGGCTCCTACGAGCAGTACTTC.

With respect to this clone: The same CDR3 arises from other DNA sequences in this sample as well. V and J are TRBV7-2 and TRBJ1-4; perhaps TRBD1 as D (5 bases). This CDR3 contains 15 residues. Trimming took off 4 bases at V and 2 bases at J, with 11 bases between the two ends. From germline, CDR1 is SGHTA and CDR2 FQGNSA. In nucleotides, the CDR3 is TGTGCCAGCAGCTCCGGGGGACGGACTAATGAAAAACTGTTTTTT. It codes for CASSSGGRTNEKLFF.

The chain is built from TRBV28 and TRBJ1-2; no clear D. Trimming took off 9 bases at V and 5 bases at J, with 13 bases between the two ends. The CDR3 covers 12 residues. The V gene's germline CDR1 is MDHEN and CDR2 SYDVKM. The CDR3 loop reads CASFPRHYGYTF. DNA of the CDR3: TGTGCCAGTTTCCCGCGTCATTATGGCTACACCTTC.

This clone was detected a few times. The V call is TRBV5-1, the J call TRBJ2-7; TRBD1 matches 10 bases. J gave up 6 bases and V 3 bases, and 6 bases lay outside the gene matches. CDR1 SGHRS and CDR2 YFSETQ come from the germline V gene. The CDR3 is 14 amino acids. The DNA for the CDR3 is TGCGCCAGCAGCTCACAGGGACAGGGGTTCGAGCAGTACTTC. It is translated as CASSSQGQGFEQYF. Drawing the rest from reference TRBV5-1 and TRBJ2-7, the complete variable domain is KAGVTQTPRYLIKTRGQQVTLSCSPISGHRSVSWYQQTPGQGLQFLFEYFSETQRNKGNFPGRFSGRQFSNSRSEMNVSTLELGDSALYLCASSSQGQGFEQYFGPGTRLTVT.

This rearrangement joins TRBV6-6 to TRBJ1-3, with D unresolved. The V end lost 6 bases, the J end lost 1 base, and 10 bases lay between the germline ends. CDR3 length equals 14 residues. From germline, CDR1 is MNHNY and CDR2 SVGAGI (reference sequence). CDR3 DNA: TGTGCCAGCAGGCCAAGAGGGTCTGGAAACACCATATATTTT. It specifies CASRPRGSGNTIYF.

The chain's CDR3 is CASSLAQGLNYGYTF. CDR3 DNA sequence: TGTGCCAGCAGCTTAGCACAGGGCCTTAACTATGGCTACACCTTC. This chain links TRBV11-2 with TRBJ1-2; D may be TRBD1 (6 bases). CDR1 and CDR2 (germline): SGHAT, FQNNGV. This CDR3 is built from 15 residues. The ends were cut back, 1 base at V and 1 base at J, with 10 bases in the middle.